A selection of T cell receptor beta chains follows, all from one sample in a study of CD8 T cells in Susac syndrome. TCRdb called the immunoSEQ multiplex PCR reads again in MiXCR, with one record for every CDR3 protein. The table shows about 140,000 distinct CDR3 sequences, with 85% to 95% occurring only once. What was sequenced was CD8+ T cells from PBMCs. These receptors originate from a human donor in good health. Each CDR3 is given with its conserved first and last residue. Fields, in order: J gene, D gene, V gene, clone size, CDR3 protein. A D gene is named only where the DNA matches it firmly. Rows may omit the clone size; those that give it use once, few, many or a size class.

>TRBJ2-1|-|TRBV4-3|-
CASSQALVSYNEQFF
>TRBJ2-7|TRBD2|TRBV7-9|-
CASSTPTSGSSSYEQYF
>TRBJ2-5|-|TRBV18|-
CASSAGKETQYF
>TRBJ2-3|-|TRBV27|-
CASSLISTDTQYF
>TRBJ2-5|-|TRBV29-1|-
CSVEVVGEETQYF
>TRBJ2-1|-|TRBV7-9|-
CASSPSGVNEQFF
>TRBJ2-2|-|TRBV19|-
CAGYREVGELFF
>TRBJ2-2|-|TRBV15|-
CATASPNTGELFF
>TRBJ2-7|TRBD2|TRBV7-9|-
CASSELATTYEQYF
>TRBJ2-1|-|TRBV20-1|-
CSASLGGTYNEQFF
>TRBJ2-3|-|TRBV13|-
CASSTLPVAGSSTDTQYF
>TRBJ1-5|TRBD1|TRBV28|-
CASSPGTGLQPQHF
>TRBJ2-6|-|TRBV15|-
CATSRGVGANVLTF
>TRBJ2-7|-|TRBV29-1|-
CSVVGYEQYF
>TRBJ2-7|-|TRBV20-1|-
CSASGYEQYF
>TRBJ2-3|-|TRBV27|-
CASSLAPDTTDTQYF
>TRBJ2-7|-|TRBV5-6|-
CASSLARTVYEQYF
>TRBJ2-7|-|TRBV27|-
CASSPASRSHEQYF
>TRBJ2-1|-|TRBV20-1|-
CSARRIGQTIYNEQFF
>TRBJ2-7|-|TRBV27|-
CASSLGGGTEQYF
>TRBJ2-5|-|TRBV9|-
CASSVDGGMETQYF
>TRBJ1-6|-|TRBV7-2|-
CASSFLGESPLHF
>TRBJ2-5|TRBD2|TRBV29-1|-
CSGGGETQYF
>TRBJ2-5|-|TRBV11-3|-
CASSLRGKVPETQYF
>TRBJ1-3|-|TRBV15|-
CATSRGGAGNTIYF
>TRBJ2-5|-|TRBV12-3/TRBV12-4|-
CASSLRGWETQYF
>TRBJ2-7|TRBD2|TRBV18|-
CASSPSGRGSYEQYF
>TRBJ2-1|TRBD2|TRBV29-1|-
CSVEDFLELAGSGEQFF
>TRBJ2-1|-|TRBV20-1|-
CSAEDRNYNEQFF
>TRBJ2-2|-|TRBV14|-
CASSQELEWTGELFF
>TRBJ2-6|TRBD1|TRBV27|-
CASSVTGGGANVLTF
>TRBJ2-7|-|TRBV4-3|-
CASSRTPGGTDEQYF
>TRBJ2-1|TRBD1|TRBV7-9|-
CASSPDRGGPNRQFF
>TRBJ2-7|-|TRBV27|-
CASSLWPGYEQYF
>TRBJ2-2|-|TRBV29-1|-
CSVEASEYTGELFF
>TRBJ2-1|TRBD2|TRBV20-1|-
CSVAGLGNEQFF
>TRBJ2-3|-|TRBV29-1|-
CSTEWGGLGEITQYF
>TRBJ1-1|-|TRBV19|-
CASSWAGLNTEAFF
>TRBJ1-1|-|TRBV7-9|few
CATSGGTEAFF
>TRBJ2-7|TRBD2|TRBV27|few
CASSFGGRSSEQYF
>TRBJ2-7|TRBD1|TRBV7-9|-
CASSPPNQGAYEQYF
>TRBJ2-2|-|TRBV12-3/TRBV12-4|-
CASSWGGGELFF
>TRBJ1-5|-|TRBV9|-
CASSVGTGQPQHF
>TRBJ2-2|TRBD2|TRBV29-1|-
CSVVGTSGRIRELFF
>TRBJ1-1|-|TRBV29-1|-
CSVRRGPNTEAFF
>TRBJ2-3|TRBD2|TRBV20-1|-
CSASNGLAGEGDTQYF
>TRBJ2-3|-|TRBV24-1|-
CATSDLTDYTDTQYF
>TRBJ2-2|-|TRBV27|-
CASSFLNTGELFF
>TRBJ2-2|-|TRBV5-1|-
CASSSGLDGELFF
>TRBJ2-7|TRBD2|TRBV9|-
CASGLGSSYEQYF
>TRBJ2-7|-|TRBV14|-
CASSQVGGLTYEQYF